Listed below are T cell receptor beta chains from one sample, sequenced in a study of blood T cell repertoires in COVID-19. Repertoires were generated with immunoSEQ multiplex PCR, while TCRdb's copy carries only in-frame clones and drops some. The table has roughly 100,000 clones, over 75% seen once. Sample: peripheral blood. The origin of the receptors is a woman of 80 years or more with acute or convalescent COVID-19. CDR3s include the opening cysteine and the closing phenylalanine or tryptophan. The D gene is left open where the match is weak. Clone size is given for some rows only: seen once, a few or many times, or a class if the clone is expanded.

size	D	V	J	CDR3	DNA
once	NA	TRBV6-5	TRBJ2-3	CASSYSYGGSTDTQYF	TGTGCCAGCAGTTACTCCTATGGCGGCAGCACAGATACGCAGTATTTT
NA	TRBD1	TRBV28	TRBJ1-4	CASSQTGWSEKLFF	TGTGCCAGCAGTCAGACAGGGTGGTCTGAAAAACTGTTTTTT
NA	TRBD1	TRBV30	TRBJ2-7	CAWSGHRGSSYEQYF	TGTGCCTGGAGTGGCCACAGGGGGTCCTCCTACGAGCAGTACTTC
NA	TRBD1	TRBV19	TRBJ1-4	CASSTGTGVGKLFF	TGTGCCAGTAGCACCGGGACAGGGGTCGGGAAACTGTTTTTT
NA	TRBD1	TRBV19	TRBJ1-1	CASSLQGVNTEAFF	TGTGCCAGTAGCCTACAGGGGGTGAACACTGAAGCTTTCTTT
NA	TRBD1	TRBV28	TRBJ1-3	CASSPQGNGNTIYF	TGTGCCAGCAGTCCACAGGGGAACGGAAACACCATATATTTT
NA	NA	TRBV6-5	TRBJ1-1	CASKQQVMGQGEAFF	TGTGCCAGCAAACAGCAAGTCATGGGGCAAGGTGAAGCTTTCTTT
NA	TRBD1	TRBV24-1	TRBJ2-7	CATSEGSGQYYEQYF	TGTGCCACCAGTGAAGGGTCGGGACAGTACTACGAGCAGTACTTC
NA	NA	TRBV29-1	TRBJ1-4	CSVGLDSLNEKLFF	TGCAGCGTTGGATTGGACAGTTTAAATGAAAAACTGTTTTTT
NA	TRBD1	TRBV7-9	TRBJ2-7	CASSLRQGGEQYF	TGTGCCAGCAGCCTTAGACAGGGCGGCGAGCAGTACTTC
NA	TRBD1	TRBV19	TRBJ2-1	CASSWTGDNEQFF	TGTGCCAGTAGTTGGACAGGGGACAATGAGCAGTTCTTC
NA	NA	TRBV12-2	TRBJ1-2	CASHVQGDYGYTF	TGTGCAAGTCACGTACAGGGGGACTATGGCTACACCTTC
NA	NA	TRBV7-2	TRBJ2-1	CASSTGREWFF	TGTGCCAGCAGCACAGGCAGGGAATGGTTCTTC
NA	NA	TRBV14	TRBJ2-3	CASSQSSDTQYF	TGTGCCAGCAGCCAATCGTCGGATACGCAGTATTTT
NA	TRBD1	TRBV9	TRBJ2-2	CASSVKGQGAHTGELFF	TGTGCCAGCAGCGTAAAGGGACAGGGGGCGCACACCGGGGAGCTGTTTTTT
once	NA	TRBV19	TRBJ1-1	CASSGGGTEAFF	TGTGCCAGTAGTGGGGGAGGCACTGAAGCTTTCTTT
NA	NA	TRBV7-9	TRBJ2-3	CASSNGGFTDTQYF	TGTGCCAGCAGCAACGGCGGGTTCACAGATACGCAGTATTTT